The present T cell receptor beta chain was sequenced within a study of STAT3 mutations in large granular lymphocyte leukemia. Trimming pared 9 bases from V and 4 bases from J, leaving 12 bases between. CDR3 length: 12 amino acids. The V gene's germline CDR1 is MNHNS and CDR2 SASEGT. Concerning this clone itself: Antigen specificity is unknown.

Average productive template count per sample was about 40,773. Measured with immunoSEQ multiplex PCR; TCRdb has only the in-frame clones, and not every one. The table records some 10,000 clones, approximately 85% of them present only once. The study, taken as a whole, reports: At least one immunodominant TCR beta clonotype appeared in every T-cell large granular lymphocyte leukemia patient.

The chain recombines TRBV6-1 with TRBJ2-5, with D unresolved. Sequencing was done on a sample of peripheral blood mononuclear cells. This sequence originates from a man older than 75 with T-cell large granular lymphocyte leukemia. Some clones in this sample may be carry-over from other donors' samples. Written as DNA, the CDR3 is TGTGCCAGTAGGGCCACGGGAGAGACCCAGTACTTC. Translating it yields CASRATGETQYF.